These 21 T cell receptor beta chains came from one sample sequenced in a study of T cell responses to AZD1222 COVID-19 vaccine. This table comes from immunoSEQ multiplex PCR, and its TCRdb copy is limited to in-frame clones, with some not included. The sample has some 130,000 clones; 88% are singletons. The material sequenced was peripheral blood, taken on day 0 of MenACWY control vaccination. These receptors originate from an adult in good health.

This chain links TRBV6-5 with TRBJ1-5; D unresolved. Trimming stripped 0 bases from V and 4 bases from J, with 7 bases between. The CDR3 is 14 amino acids. Germline V gene lookup returns CDR1 MNHEY and CDR2 SVGAGI. The CDR3 DNA reads TGTGCCAGCAGTTACTCGGGGTTAAATCAGCCCCAGCATTTT. Amino acid sequence: CASSYSGLNQPQHF.

This chain joins TRBV5-4 and TRBJ2-2; 13 nucleotides agree with TRBD2. Losses at the gene ends were 4 bases for V and 6 bases for J; bases not matched to a gene: 6. Germline V gives CDR1 SGHNT, CDR2 YYREEE (reference sequence). The CDR3 has 16 amino acids. The CDR3 bases are TGTGCCAGCAGCCCTAGACTAGCGGGAGGTCCCGGGGAGCTGTTTTTT. Encoded protein: CASSPRLAGGPGELFF.

V gene TRBV5-4 combines with J gene TRBJ2-1, with TRBD2 matching 7 bases. J lost 6 bases, V lost 4 bases, and 10 bases had no gene match. There are 15 residues in the CDR3. CDR1 and CDR2 from the germline V gene are SGHNT and YYREEE (reference sequence). The CDR3 coding sequence is TGTGCCAGCAGCCCAAAAGCGGGACGGGGCAATGAGCAGTTCTTC. Its protein product is CASSPKAGRGNEQFF.

The V call is TRBV11-1, the J call TRBJ1-2; D call uncertain. V lost 5 bases and J 3 bases, leaving 10 bases between the germline ends. CDR3 length: 13 amino acids. Germline-derived CDR1 and CDR2 are SGHAT and FQDESV (reference sequence). The chain's CDR3 is CASSPTYDYGYTF. For the CDR3, the DNA is TGTGCCAGCAGCCCGACTTATGACTATGGCTACACCTTC.

Only a few counts were recorded for this clone. The chain recombines TRBV5-1 with TRBJ1-3; D unclear. V lost 0 bases and J lost 4, with 11 bases in between. This CDR3 is 15 amino acids long. CDR1 is SGHRS, CDR2 YFSETQ, per germline. The CDR3 sequence is CASSLGVVTGNTIYF. The CDR3 bases are TGCGCCAGCAGCTTGGGTGTGGTTACAGGAAACACCATATATTTT.

This sequence joins TRBV7-3 and TRBJ2-2; 9 bases line up with TRBD1. The trim removed 6 bases at V and 4 bases at J, leaving 6 bases unmatched. The CDR3 runs 15 residues. CDR1 and CDR2 (germline): SGHTA, FQGTGA. Here the CDR3 reads CASSAGTGLTGELFF. In DNA, the CDR3 is TGTGCCAGCAGTGCCGGGACAGGGCTCACCGGGGAGCTGTTTTTT. Looking up the rest from reference TRBV7-3 and TRBJ2-2 gives the full variable domain: GAGVSQTPSNKVTEKGKYVELRCDPISGHTALYWYRQSLGQGPEFLIYFQGTGAADDSGLPNDRFFAVRPEGSVSTLKIQRTERGDSAVYLCASSAGTGLTGELFFGEGSRLTVL.

This chain connects TRBV6-4 to TRBJ2-2, with TRBD1 matching 11 bases. This CDR3 comprises 15 residues. Germline lookup yields CDR1 MRHNA and CDR2 SNTAGT. Germline trimming cut 6 bases from V and 7 bases from J; bases unmatched to any gene: 7. The chain's CDR3 is CASRRTGGLDGELFF. The DNA for the CDR3 is TGTGCCAGCAGGCGGACAGGGGGCTTGGACGGGGAGCTGTTTTTT.

The V and J genes are TRBV18 and TRBJ2-7, with 7 bases identical to TRBD1. Losses at the gene ends were 2 bases for V and 5 bases for J; bases not matched to a gene: 9. Germline V CDR1 and CDR2: KGHSH, LQKENI. The CDR3 covers 15 residues. This CDR3 reads CASSPSLQQGNEQYF. CDR3 nucleotides: TGTGCCAGCTCACCAAGCTTACAACAGGGGAACGAGCAGTACTTC.

This rearrangement joins TRBV6-1 to TRBJ1-1; possible D gene TRBD1, 5 bases. From germline, CDR1 is MNHNS and CDR2 SASEGT. Trimming shortened V by 1 base and J by 5 bases, and 11 bases separated the two germline ends. There are 14 residues in the CDR3. The CDR3 bases are TGTGCCAGCAGTGAAGATCCTGGGGGGACTGAAGCTTTCTTT. Translated, it gives CASSEDPGGTEAFF.

The sample holds one count of this clone. The genes are TRBV27 and TRBJ1-5; perhaps TRBD1 as D (6 bases). The CDR3 is 17 amino acids. CDR1 MNHEY and CDR2 SMNVEV come from the germline V gene (reference sequence). V lost 5 bases to trimming and J lost 0 bases, with 17 bases between them. The CDR3 DNA sequence: TGTGCCAGCAGTCCGTGGGGGGGCCCTTATAGCAATCAGCCCCAGCATTTT. The encoded protein is CASSPWGGPYSNQPQHF.

The rearrangement joins TRBV7-9 to TRBJ2-7; D ambiguous. Trimming removed 1 base at V and 3 bases at J, with 7 bases between. This CDR3 spans 13 amino acids. Germline lookup yields CDR1 SEHNR and CDR2 FQNEAQ (reference sequence). This CDR3 reads CASSLGQIYEQYF. The CDR3 nucleotides read TGTGCCAGCAGCTTAGGACAAATCTACGAGCAGTACTTC.

This sequence joins TRBV4-2 and TRBJ1-4, with 7 bases that match TRBD1. The V segment lost 2 bases and the J segment 0 bases; nucleotides outside the gene matches: 3. There are 16 residues in the CDR3. In germline, CDR1 is LGHNA, CDR2 YNFKEQ. CDR3 DNA: TGTGCCAGCAGCCAAACTCAGGGGGCAACTAATGAAAAACTGTTTTTT. It is translated as CASSQTQGATNEKLFF.

This clone has just a few counts. This chain uses TRBV4-1 with TRBJ2-1; no definite D call. Germline CDR1 is MGHRA and CDR2 is YSYEKL. This CDR3 spans 12 amino acids. Trimming removed 0 bases from V and 6 bases from J, with 3 bases in between. In DNA, the CDR3 is TGCGCCAGCAGCCAAGACGTCAATGAGCAGTTCTTC. Translated, it gives CASSQDVNEQFF.

This clone was seen only once. The V gene is TRBV28, the J gene TRBJ1-2; the D gene is possibly TRBD1 (6 bases). The germline gives CDR1 MDHEN, CDR2 SYDVKM. The V end was cut by 3 bases, the J end by 8 bases, with 16 bases between. The CDR3 has 14 residues. CDR3 sequence reads: CASSFVRQGKGYTF. Written as DNA, the CDR3 is TGTGCCAGCAGTTTCGTGCGGCAGGGGAAGGGCTACACCTTC.

This chain links TRBV24-1 with TRBJ2-2, with a tentative D call TRBD2 (6 bases). Trimming took off 1 base at V and 4 bases at J, with 6 bases between the two ends. The germline gives CDR1 KGHDR, CDR2 SFDVKD. The CDR3 loop spans 14 amino acids. The CDR3 loop is CATSDFGSTGELFF. CDR3 sequence (DNA): TGTGCCACCAGTGATTTCGGGAGCACCGGGGAGCTGTTTTTT.

V usage is TRBV3-1 (or the pseudogene TRBV3-2) and J usage is TRBJ1-2; possible D gene TRBD1, 6 bases. Deletions cut 4 bases from V and 8 bases from J, with 14 bases between. CDR1 is LGHDT, CDR2 YNNKEL, per germline (reference sequence). CDR3 length: 13 residues. In nucleotides, the CDR3 is TGTGCCAGCAGCCGAGAGGGGGTTCCGGGCTACACCTTC. Protein: CASSREGVPGYTF.

This chain uses TRBV11-2 with TRBJ1-1; D call uncertain. Germline V gene sequence: CDR1 SGHAT, CDR2 FQNNGV. V was trimmed by 6 bases and J by 0 bases, leaving 5 bases between them. CDR3 length equals 12 residues. As DNA, the CDR3 is TGTGCCAGCAGGTTGGTGAACACTGAAGCTTTCTTT. Its protein is CASRLVNTEAFF.

The CDR3 spells CASSLRLVQFF. In nucleotides, the CDR3 is TGTGCCAGTAGTCTACGACTAGTGCAGTTCTTC. V is TRBV19 and J is TRBJ2-1, with D tentatively TRBD2 (6 bases). V lost 5 bases and J lost 12, with 11 bases in between. The CDR3 runs 11 residues. Per the germline V gene, CDR1 is LNHDA and CDR2 is SQIVND (reference sequence). The whole variable domain, filled in from reference TRBV19 and TRBJ2-1, reads DGGITQSPKYLFRKEGQNVTLSCEQNLNHDAMYWYRQDPGQGLRLIYYSQIVNDFQKGDIAEGYSVSREKKESFPLTVTSAQKNPTAFYLCASSLRLVQFFGPGTRLTVL.

The chain is built from TRBV2 and TRBJ2-5; D not certain. There are 11 residues in the CDR3. Germline loops: CDR1 SNHLY, CDR2 FYNNEI. The germline V and J ends were trimmed by 7 bases and 2 bases, with 5 bases remaining between them. For the CDR3, the DNA is TGTGCCAGCATGGAGCAAGAGACCCAGTACTTC. Protein sequence: CASMEQETQYF.

The chain combines TRBV5-1 with TRBJ2-7; D is undetermined. The length of the CDR3 is 13 residues. Per germline, CDR1 SGHRS and CDR2 YFSETQ. The V and J ends lost 5 bases and 5 bases respectively, with 14 bases between them. CDR3 loop: CASRLTPENEQYF. The CDR3 DNA sequence: TGCGCCAGCAGGCTGACTCCAGAGAACGAGCAGTACTTC.

This clone has more than one count but fewer than ten. J is TRBJ2-7 and V is TRBV7-6; 11 bases are a match to TRBD1. The germline V gene has CDR1 SGHVS and CDR2 FNYEAQ. This CDR3 is 15 amino acids long. V dropped 3 bases and J dropped 3; count of bases not matched to a gene: 4. CDR3 protein: CASSFGTGGLYEQYF. CDR3 bases: TGTGCCAGCAGCTTCGGGACAGGGGGTCTCTACGAGCAGTACTTC.